The 12 T cell receptor beta chains below come from one sample, sequenced in a study of blood T cells in healthy people across ages (dated by TCRdb to 2015 to 2017). Libraries were constructed by 5' RACE. TCRdb lists the instrument as Illumina HiSeq 2500. The second PCR ran for about 6 to 12 cycles and used a J-beta primer mix along with a sample-barcoded 5' primer. The public reads were reanalyzed by TCRdb: fastp trimming at Q25, MiXCR alignment, in-frame beta chains only. Under each unique CDR3 protein, matching rows form one entry showing the most common genes and DNA. Recorded for this sample are approximately 1,100,000 distinct CDR3 sequences; 35% to 55% of them occurred a single time. The biggest ten clones account for approximately 20% of the sample. Sequencing was carried out using blood. All receptors derive from a woman between 55 and 75 years old in good health.

The chain uses TRBV3-1 and TRBJ2-5; 8 nucleotides line up with TRBD1. This CDR3 comprises 15 residues. CDR1 is LGHDT and CDR2 is YNNKEL in the germline V gene (reference sequence). V lost 5 bases, J lost 1 base, and 6 bases stayed unmatched. The CDR3 DNA is TGTGCCAGCAGCGATTTGGACAGGGTCCAAGAGACCCAGTACTTC. Translation: CASSDLDRVQETQYF.

This chain joins TRBV28 and TRBJ2-1; D call uncertain. V lost 3 bases and J lost 0, with 9 bases in between. This CDR3 has 15 amino acids. Germline CDR1 reads MDHEN; CDR2 reads SYDVKM. The chain's CDR3 is CASSFAWSSYNEQFF. The CDR3 DNA is TGTGCCAGCAGTTTTGCTTGGAGCTCCTACAATGAGCAGTTCTTC.

This chain links TRBV5-1 with TRBJ2-7; 8 bases line up with TRBD1. The CDR3 is 15 residues long. The V and J ends lost 6 bases and 0 bases, in that order; junction bases with no gene match: 8. Germline-derived CDR1 and CDR2 are SGHRS and YFSETQ. The CDR3 here is CASTLTGGDSYEQYF. The CDR3 nucleotides are TGCGCCAGCACCCTCACAGGGGGTGACTCCTACGAGCAGTACTTC.

The CDR3 reads CASSSGHPQETQYF. CDR3 coding DNA: TGCGCCAGCAGCTCCGGACATCCCCAAGAGACCCAGTACTTC. The chain carries TRBV5-1 and TRBJ2-5, with D possibly being TRBD1 (5 bases). Trimming removed 3 bases at V and 1 base at J, with 10 bases between. In germline, CDR1 is SGHRS, CDR2 YFSETQ. The CDR3 totals 14 residues.

This chain joins TRBV6-2 or TRBV6-3 and TRBJ2-3, with D tentatively TRBD1 or TRBD2 (5 bases each). This CDR3 region has 15 residues. Germline V gene data show CDR1 as MNHEY and CDR2 as SVGEGT. V lost 7 bases to trimming and J lost 2 bases, with 16 bases between them. The CDR3 spells CASTNDGTHTDTQYF. The CDR3 coding sequence is TGTGCCAGCACTAACGACGGGACGCACACAGATACGCAGTATTTT.

This clonotype was recorded once. The chain recombines TRBV28 with TRBJ2-6; D unclear. The CDR3 sequence is 14 residues long. Between the trimmed V and J ends, which lost 3 bases and 0 bases, there was a span of 3 bases. Germline-derived CDR1 and CDR2 are MDHEN and SYDVKM. The CDR3 spells CASSFFSGANVLTF. Written as DNA, the CDR3 is TGTGCCAGCAGTTTTTTCTCTGGGGCCAACGTCCTGACTTTC. Full variable domain (missing parts from reference TRBV28 and TRBJ2-6): DVKVTQSSRYLVKRTGEKVFLECVQDMDHENMFWYRQDPGLGLRLIYFSYDVKMKEKGDIPEGYSVSREKKERFSLILESASTNQTSMYLCASSFFSGANVLTFGAGSRLTVL.

V is TRBV29-1 and J is TRBJ2-1, with 12 bases that match TRBD2. The CDR3 is 15 residues long. With V trimmed by 1 base and J by 7 bases, 5 bases remained unmatched. CDR1 SQVTM and CDR2 ANQGSEA come from the germline V gene. DNA of the CDR3: TGCAGCGTTGAAGGACTAGCGGGAGTGAGGAATGAGCAGTTCTTC. Translating it yields CSVEGLAGVRNEQFF.

Details on this clonotype: Its ends do not fully match the called genes, so a read error is possible. This chain joins TRBV20-1 and TRBJ2-1, with D tentatively TRBD1 or TRBD2 (5 bases each). Looked up from germline, CDR1 is DFQATT and CDR2 is SNEGSKA (reference sequence). This CDR3 is built from 14 residues. CDR3 sequence (DNA): TGCAGTGCCAGAGTGGCTATCGAGGGGAATGAGCAGTTCTTC. Its protein is CSARVAIEGNEQFF.

This clonotype came up many times. This chain connects TRBV6-1 to TRBJ2-5; D possibly matches TRBD1 or TRBD2 (5 bases each). The ends were cut back, 7 bases at V and 5 bases at J, with 14 bases in the middle. CDR1 MNHNS and CDR2 SASEGT come from the germline V gene. The CDR3 runs 13 residues. The CDR3 spells CASIGEWGETQYF. CDR3 nucleotides: TGTGCCAGCATAGGGGAATGGGGGGAGACCCAGTACTTC.

V gene TRBV4-1 combines with J gene TRBJ2-7, with TRBD2 matching 11 bases. The CDR3 consists of 17 residues. Trimming at V came to 0 bases and at J to 5 bases, leaving 9 bases not matched to a gene. Germline-derived CDR1 and CDR2 are MGHRA and YSYEKL. The CDR3 loop reads CASSQDSSSGRSHEQYF. The CDR3 coding sequence is TGCGCCAGCAGCCAAGATAGTTCTAGCGGGAGGAGCCACGAGCAGTACTTC.

The chain links TRBV9 to TRBJ2-2; TRBD1 is a possible D gene (6 bases). Germline CDR1 is SGDLS and CDR2 is YYNGEE. Trimming removed 3 bases at V and 6 bases at J, with 15 bases between. The CDR3 has 15 residues. As DNA, the CDR3 is TGTGCCAGCAGCGCGGGACATCTGGGGTCCGGGGAGCTGTTTTTT. Its translation is CASSAGHLGSGELFF. The variable domain in full, completed from reference TRBV9 and TRBJ2-2, reads DSGVTQTPKHLITATGQRVTLRCSPRSGDLSVYWYQQSLDQGLQFLIQYYNGEERAKGNILERFSAQQFPDLHSELNLSSLELGDSALYFCASSAGHLGSGELFFGEGSRLTVL.

As to this clonotype: Being one base from a much bigger clone, this may be a read error. V gene TRBV10-3 combines with J gene TRBJ2-4, with D possibly called TRBD1 or TRBD2 (5 bases each). With the DNA end fitting TRBJ2-7 better, the J assignment may be wrong. This CDR3 comprises 13 residues. Germline-derived CDR1 and CDR2 are ENHRY and SYGVKD. The DNA for the CDR3 is TGTGCCATCAGTGGGTCCGGGGACCACGAGCAGTACTTC. It codes for CAISGSGDHEQYF.